This TCR beta chain was recorded in a study of T cells after yellow fever vaccination. The study made its TCR cDNA through 5'RACE template switching. That step introduced a universal primer site along with UMIs. TCRdb re-called the 5' RACE reads through MiXCR, storing one row per CDR3 protein. This table has 250,000 or so distinct CDR3 sequences, 6.9% appearing once. This clonotype was observed at least ten times. What it binds is not known. The CDR3 is 13 residues long. Germline loops: CDR1 SNHLY, CDR2 FYNNEI. V lost 5 bases and J 0 bases, leaving 5 bases between the germline ends. Study findings and constraints: The booster response re-showed most primary clones: 95% to 96% CD4, more than 80% CD8. A limited proportion of clonotypes was detected within both the CD4 and CD8 compartments. Though weaker, the secondary response peaked faster, on day 5 versus 15.

This TCR derives from a man aged 25-45 years who received the YFV17D yellow fever vaccine. The chain has TRBV2 and TRBJ2-1, with D tentatively TRBD1 (5 bases). The sample was CD4+ T cells sorted from PBMCs, taken 15 days after the yellow fever booster vaccination. CDR3 DNA: TGTGCCAGCAGTCAGGGCTCCTACAATGAGCAGTTCTTC. Residues: CASSQGSYNEQFF.